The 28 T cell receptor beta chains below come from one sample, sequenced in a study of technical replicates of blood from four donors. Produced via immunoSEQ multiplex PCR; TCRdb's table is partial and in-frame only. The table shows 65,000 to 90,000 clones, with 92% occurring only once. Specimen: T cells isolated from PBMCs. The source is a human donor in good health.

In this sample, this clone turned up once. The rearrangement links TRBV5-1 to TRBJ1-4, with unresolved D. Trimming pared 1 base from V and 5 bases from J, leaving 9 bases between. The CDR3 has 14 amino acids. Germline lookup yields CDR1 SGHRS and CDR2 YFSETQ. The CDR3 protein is CASSLNAGNEKLFF. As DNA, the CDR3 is TGCGCCAGCAGCTTGAATGCGGGAAATGAAAAACTGTTTTTT.

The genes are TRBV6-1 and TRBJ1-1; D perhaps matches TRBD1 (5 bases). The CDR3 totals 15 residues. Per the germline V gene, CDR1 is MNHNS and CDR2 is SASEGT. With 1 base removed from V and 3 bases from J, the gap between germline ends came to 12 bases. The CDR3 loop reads CASSEGQARDTEAFF. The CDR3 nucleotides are TGTGCCAGCAGTGAAGGGCAGGCCAGGGACACTGAAGCTTTCTTT.

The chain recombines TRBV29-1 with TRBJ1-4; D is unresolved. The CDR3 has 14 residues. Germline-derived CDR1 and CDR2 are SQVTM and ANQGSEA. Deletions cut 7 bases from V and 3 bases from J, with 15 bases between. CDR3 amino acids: CSALGLGSNEKLFF. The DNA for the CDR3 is TGCAGCGCCCTCGGACTGGGCTCTAATGAAAAACTGTTTTTT.

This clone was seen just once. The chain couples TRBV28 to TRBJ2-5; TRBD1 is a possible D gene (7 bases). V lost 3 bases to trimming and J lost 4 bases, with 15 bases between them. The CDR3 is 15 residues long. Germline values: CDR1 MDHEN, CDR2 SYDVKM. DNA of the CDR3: TGTGCCAGCAGTTTGGACAGGACTATGTCAGAGACCCAGTACTTC. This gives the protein CASSLDRTMSETQYF.

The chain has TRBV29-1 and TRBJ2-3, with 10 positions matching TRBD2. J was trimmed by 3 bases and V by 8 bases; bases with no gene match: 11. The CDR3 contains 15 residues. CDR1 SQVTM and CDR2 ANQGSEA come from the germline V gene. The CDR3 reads CSLYERGGLTDTQYF. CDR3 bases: TGCAGCTTATATGAGCGGGGGGGTTTAACAGATACGCAGTATTTT.

The CDR3 bases are TGTGCCAGCAGTGAACGCGGGACAGGGGCGGCTGATCAGCCCCAGCATTTT. Residues: CASSERGTGAADQPQHF. This rearrangement joins TRBV6-1 to TRBJ1-5, with 10 bases matching TRBD1. The V segment lost 2 bases and the J segment 5 bases; nucleotides outside the gene matches: 9. The CDR3 sequence is 17 residues long. CDR1 and CDR2 from the germline V gene are MNHNS and SASEGT.

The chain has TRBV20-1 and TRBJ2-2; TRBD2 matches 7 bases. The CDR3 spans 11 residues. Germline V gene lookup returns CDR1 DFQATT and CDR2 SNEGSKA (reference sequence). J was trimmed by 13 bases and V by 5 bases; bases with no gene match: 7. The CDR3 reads CSARWGGRLFF. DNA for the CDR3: TGCAGTGCTCGTTGGGGGGGGAGGCTGTTTTTT.

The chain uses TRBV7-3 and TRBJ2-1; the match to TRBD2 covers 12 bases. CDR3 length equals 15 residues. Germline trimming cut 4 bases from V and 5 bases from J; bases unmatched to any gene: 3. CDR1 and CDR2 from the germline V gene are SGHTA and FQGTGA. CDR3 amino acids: CASSWTSGENNEQFF. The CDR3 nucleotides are TGTGCCAGCAGCTGGACTAGCGGGGAAAACAATGAGCAGTTCTTC. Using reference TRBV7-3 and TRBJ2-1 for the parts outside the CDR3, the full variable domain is GAGVSQTPSNKVTEKGKYVELRCDPISGHTALYWYRQSLGQGPEFLIYFQGTGAADDSGLPNDRFFAVRPEGSVSTLKIQRTERGDSAVYLCASSWTSGENNEQFFGPGTRLTVL.

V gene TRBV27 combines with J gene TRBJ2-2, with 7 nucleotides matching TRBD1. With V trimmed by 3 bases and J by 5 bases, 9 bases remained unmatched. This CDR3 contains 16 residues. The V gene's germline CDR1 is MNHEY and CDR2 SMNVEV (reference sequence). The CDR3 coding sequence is TGTGCCAGCAGTTTGGTCTCGGCAGGGGGAACCGGGGAGCTGTTTTTT. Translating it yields CASSLVSAGGTGELFF.

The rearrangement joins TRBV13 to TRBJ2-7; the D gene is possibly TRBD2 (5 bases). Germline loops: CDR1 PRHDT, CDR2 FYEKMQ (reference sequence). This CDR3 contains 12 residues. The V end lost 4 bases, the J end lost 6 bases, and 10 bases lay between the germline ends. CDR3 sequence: CASSSKEVEQYF. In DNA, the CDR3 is TGTGCCAGCAGCTCCAAGGAGGTCGAGCAGTACTTC.

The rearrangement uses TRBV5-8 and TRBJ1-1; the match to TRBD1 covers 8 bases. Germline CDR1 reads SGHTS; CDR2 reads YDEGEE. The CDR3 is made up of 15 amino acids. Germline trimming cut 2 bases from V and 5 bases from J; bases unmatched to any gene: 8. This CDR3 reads CASSFRDRMGTEAFF. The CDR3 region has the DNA TGTGCCAGCAGCTTTCGGGACAGGATGGGAACTGAAGCTTTCTTT.

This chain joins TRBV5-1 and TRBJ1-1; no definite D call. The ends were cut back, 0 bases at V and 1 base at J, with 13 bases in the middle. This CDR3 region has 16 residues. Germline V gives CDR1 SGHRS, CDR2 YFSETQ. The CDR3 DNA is TGCGCCAGCAGCTTGGATCGCGTTTCGGGGAACACTGAAGCTTTCTTT. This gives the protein CASSLDRVSGNTEAFF.

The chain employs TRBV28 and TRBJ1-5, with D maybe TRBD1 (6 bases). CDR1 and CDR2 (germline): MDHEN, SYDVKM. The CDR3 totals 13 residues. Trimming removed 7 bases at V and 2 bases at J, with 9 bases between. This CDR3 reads CASNPGGNQPQHF. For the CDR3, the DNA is TGTGCCAGCAATCCAGGGGGCAATCAGCCCCAGCATTTT.

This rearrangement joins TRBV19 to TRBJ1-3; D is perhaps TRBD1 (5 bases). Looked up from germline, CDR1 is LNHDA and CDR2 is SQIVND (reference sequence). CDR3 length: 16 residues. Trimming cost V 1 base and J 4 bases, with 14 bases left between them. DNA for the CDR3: TGTGCCAGTAGTATAGCAACAGGTCTGACGGGAAACACCATATATTTT. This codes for CASSIATGLTGNTIYF.

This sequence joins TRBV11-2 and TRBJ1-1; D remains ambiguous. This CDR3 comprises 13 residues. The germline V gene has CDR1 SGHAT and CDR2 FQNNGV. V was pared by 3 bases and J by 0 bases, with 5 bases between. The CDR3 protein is CASSFSLNTEAFF. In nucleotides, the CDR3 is TGTGCCAGCAGCTTCTCCCTGAACACTGAAGCTTTCTTT.

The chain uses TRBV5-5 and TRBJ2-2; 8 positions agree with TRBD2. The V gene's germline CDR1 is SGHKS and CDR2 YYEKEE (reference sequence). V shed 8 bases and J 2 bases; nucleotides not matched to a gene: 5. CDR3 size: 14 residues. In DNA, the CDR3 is TGTGCCAGTATAGCGGGGTTCAACACCGGGGAGCTGTTTTTT. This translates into CASIAGFNTGELFF.

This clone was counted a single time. As DNA, the CDR3 is TGTGCCAGCACAAGGTTGGACAGGAGAGGTGAAAAACTGTTTTTT. This codes for CASTRLDRRGEKLFF. The chain employs TRBV5-6 and TRBJ1-4; 7 bases are shared with TRBD1. The germline gives CDR1 SGHDT, CDR2 YYEEEE. The J segment lost 7 bases and the V segment lost 6 bases, leaving 12 bases of the junction unmatched. The CDR3 runs to 15 residues.

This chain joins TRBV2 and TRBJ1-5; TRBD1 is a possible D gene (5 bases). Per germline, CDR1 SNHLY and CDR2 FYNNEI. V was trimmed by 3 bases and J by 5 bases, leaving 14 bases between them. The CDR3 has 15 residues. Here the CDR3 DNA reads TGTGCCAGCAGTGAGGAGCAGGGATTATATCAGCCCCAGCATTTT. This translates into CASSEEQGLYQPQHF.

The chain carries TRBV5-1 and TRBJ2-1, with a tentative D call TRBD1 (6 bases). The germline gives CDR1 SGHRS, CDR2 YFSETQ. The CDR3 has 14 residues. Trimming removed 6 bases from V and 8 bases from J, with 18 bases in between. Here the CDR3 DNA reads TGCGCCAGCAAAGTCCTACAGGGCTGGTATGAGCAGTTCTTC. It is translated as CASKVLQGWYEQFF.

The CDR3 protein is CAWAGVEQETQYF. For the CDR3, the DNA is TGTGCCTGGGCGGGGGTCGAGCAAGAGACCCAGTACTTC. The genes are TRBV30 and TRBJ2-5; 7 nucleotides agree with TRBD2. The CDR3 is 13 residues long. The J segment lost 2 bases and the V segment lost 5 bases, leaving 5 bases of the junction unmatched. The germline gives CDR1 GTSNPN, CDR2 SVGIG (reference sequence).

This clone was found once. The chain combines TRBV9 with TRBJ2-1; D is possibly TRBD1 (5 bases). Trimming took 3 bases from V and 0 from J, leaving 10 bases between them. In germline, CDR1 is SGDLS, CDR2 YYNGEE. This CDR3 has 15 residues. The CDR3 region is CASSDATVSYNEQFF. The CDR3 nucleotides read TGTGCCAGCAGCGACGCGACAGTCTCCTACAATGAGCAGTTCTTC.

CDR3 in amino acids: CASWDRGEWNTEAFF. Written as DNA, the CDR3 is TGTGCCAGTTGGGACAGGGGTGAGTGGAACACTGAAGCTTTCTTT. The chain links TRBV6-1 to TRBJ1-1; TRBD1 matches at 10 bases. CDR1 is MNHNS and CDR2 is SASEGT in the germline V gene. J gave up 1 base and V 9 bases, and 8 bases lay outside the gene matches. This CDR3 is built from 15 residues.

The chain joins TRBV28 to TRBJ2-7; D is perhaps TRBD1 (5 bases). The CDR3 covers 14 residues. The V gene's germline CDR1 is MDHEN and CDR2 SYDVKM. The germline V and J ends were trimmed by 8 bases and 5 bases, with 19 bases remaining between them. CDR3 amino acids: CASSGPNAIDEQYF. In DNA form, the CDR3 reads TGTGCCAGCTCAGGGCCTAATGCTATCGACGAGCAGTACTTC.

The CDR3 DNA reads as TGTGCCAGCAGCCTAGACAGGCTGAGGGAGCAGTACTTC. Amino acids: CASSLDRLREQYF. The chain combines TRBV5-4 with TRBJ2-7; the D gene is possibly TRBD1 (6 bases). The germline V gene encodes CDR1 SGHNT and CDR2 YYREEE (reference sequence). There are 13 residues in the CDR3. V shed 4 bases and J shed 7 bases, with 15 bases lying between them.

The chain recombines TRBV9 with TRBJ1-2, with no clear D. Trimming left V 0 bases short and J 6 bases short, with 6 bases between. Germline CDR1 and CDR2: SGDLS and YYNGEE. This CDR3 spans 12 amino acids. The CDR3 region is CASSVAGNGYTF. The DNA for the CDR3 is TGTGCCAGCAGCGTAGCGGGGAATGGCTACACCTTC.

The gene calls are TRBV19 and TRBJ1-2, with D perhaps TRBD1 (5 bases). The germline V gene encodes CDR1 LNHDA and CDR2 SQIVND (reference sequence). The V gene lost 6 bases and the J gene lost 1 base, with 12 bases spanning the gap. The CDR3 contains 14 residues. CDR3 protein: CASRAGRGNYGYTF. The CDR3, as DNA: TGTGCCAGTAGGGCGGGACGGGGTAACTATGGCTACACCTTC.

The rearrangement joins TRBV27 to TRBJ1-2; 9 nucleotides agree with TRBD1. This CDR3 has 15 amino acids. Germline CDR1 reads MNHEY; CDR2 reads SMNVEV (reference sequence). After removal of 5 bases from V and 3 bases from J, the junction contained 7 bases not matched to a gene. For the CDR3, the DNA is TGTGCCAGCAGTGGCGGACAGGGGTTATACTATGGCTACACCTTC. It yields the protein CASSGGQGLYYGYTF.

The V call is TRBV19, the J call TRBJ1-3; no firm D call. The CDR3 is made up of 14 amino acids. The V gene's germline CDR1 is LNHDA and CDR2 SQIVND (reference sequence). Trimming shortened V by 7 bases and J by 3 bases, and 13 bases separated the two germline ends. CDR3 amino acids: CASTRFSGGNTIYF. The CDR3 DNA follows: TGTGCCAGTACTAGGTTCAGCGGTGGAAACACCATATATTTT. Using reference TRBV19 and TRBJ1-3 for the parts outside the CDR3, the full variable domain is DGGITQSPKYLFRKEGQNVTLSCEQNLNHDAMYWYRQDPGQGLRLIYYSQIVNDFQKGDIAEGYSVSREKKESFPLTVTSAQKNPTAFYLCASTRFSGGNTIYFGEGSWLTVV.